This T cell receptor beta chain derives from a study of shared clonotypes between healthy human individuals (dated by TCRdb to the early 2020s). About the study as a whole: A few men and a couple of women, aged 18 to 49 years, made up the cohort. For each donor, CD4 naive and CD4 memory were each given three plates, CD8 naive was given two plates, and CD8 memory was given one plate. The study deeply sequenced blood TCR repertoires of about five healthy adults to estimate repertoire size and the extent of clonotype sharing between individuals. Libraries were prepared and TCR repertoires were sequenced by different laboratories using diverse techniques, in order to increase sequencing depth and limit assay-specific biases. Between about 0.8 and 8.9 billion PBMCs per donor were obtained by leukapheresis. General conclusions and limits of the study: The small number of donors limited the genetic and exposure-history diversity represented. Compared with non-shared clonotypes, the clonotypes found in all four sorted-subset donors had higher generation probabilities. Pairwise subsampling indicated that sequencing depth was expected to affect the degree of clonotype sharing among donors. Rarefaction of sorted-subset datasets indicated incomplete sequencing despite the large sequencing depth. Naive subsets generally had larger estimated clonotype richness than memory subsets did. Approximately 4.8% of naive CD4, 3.5% of naive CD8, approximately 2% of memory CD4, and more than 0.35% of memory CD8 clonotypes were shared across four donors. Sampling was restricted to blood, and TCR repertoires in tissue are likely to differ from TCR repertoires in blood.

Using the deep immunoSEQ assay, multiplex PCR amplified TCR CDR3 regions from genomic DNA. Extracted genomic DNA from each cell subset was distributed evenly across all wells of several immunoSEQ 96-well plates, and each plate was treated as a replicate. Each replicate PCR for sorted subsets received about 180 ng genomic DNA, equal to about 30,000 T cell genomes. Purified libraries were quantified with a Qubit 3.0 fluorometer, sized on a Bioanalyzer 2100, and re-quantified with the KAPA Library Quantification kit. Each immunoSEQ 96-well plate was sequenced on its own single-read 150-cycle Illumina NextSeq 550 flow cell. The study's own analysis went as follows. Because the immunoSEQ output held only junctional sequences and lacked quality scores, the filtering could not match the filtering applied to full-length reads. To assign V/J genes and CDR3, sequences were annotated against IMGT germline references using PyIR, a Python wrapper for IgBLAST v1.9. Any read was removed if the V/J assignment was weak (E-value above 1e-6), the CDR3 was missing, or the read contained stop codons, out-of-frame junctions, or ambiguous translated residues. V3J clonotypes were defined as sequences sharing an identical inferred V gene, J gene, and CDR3 amino acid sequence. The percentage overlap between two repertoires was calculated by dividing the number of shared unique clonotypes by the size of the smaller repertoire. Repertoire richness was assessed with RTK rarefaction, the Chao1 estimator, and Recon v2.1 estimates of unobserved clonotypes. For all TCRbeta clonotypes obtained by the gDNA method from a few donors, generation probabilities were computed with OLGA. TCRdb's version of the immuneACCESS table is confined to in-frame rearrangements and falls short of the full clone set. An unresolved V gene accounts for under half of the shortfall where checked; the remainder is of unknown origin. From that table come the V and J calls and clone size; the DNA was used to work out D and trimming. The table for this sample lists about 2.1 million clones; roughly 91% of them were counted only once. The ten biggest clones cover 1.5% to 2% of the sample.

Note on this clone: No antigen is known for it. No base qualities exist here, and no much larger clone lies one base off it.

The CDR3 numbers 15 residues from cysteine through phenylalanine. The read is trimmed to its CDR3 DNA, 45 bases read in frame from base 1. The trim is 6 bases for V and 9 bases for J, with a gap of 24 bases between the germline ends. CDR1 MNHEY and CDR2 SVGAGI are derived from the germline V gene. CD8 naive samples were CD45RO-negative cells positively selected for CCR7, giving a CD45RA+CCR7+ population that excluded TemRA cells. Healthy HIV-negative adults with no recently reported acute infections or vaccinations were included as donors. Only Caucasian adults living in Nashville, Tennessee, USA were represented among the donors. After blood collection by leukapheresis, PBMCs were isolated using Ficoll-Histopaque density gradient centrifugation and then cryopreserved in the vapor phase of liquid nitrogen. Analytical flow cytometry was used to check the purity and quantity of each magnetically sorted T cell population. Genomic DNA was isolated from every sorted fraction and measured by UV absorbance on a Nanodrop 2000c.

The sequence came from a man aged 18 to 35 in good health. Some clones in this sample may be carry-over from other donors' samples. The chain was built from TRBV6-5 and TRBJ2-7, with a tentative D gene TRBD1 over 6 matching bases. The sample was naive CD8+ T cells from PBMCs. The cell subset or site label here, explained by the study, means: CD45RA+CCR7+. The DNA is as follows: TGTGCCAGCAGGGCAATTACAGGGCAGCTAAAGGGGCAGTACTTC. Translated, this is CASRAITGQLKGQYF.